The 6 T cell receptor beta chains in this list originate from one sample, sequenced in a study of blood T cell repertoires in COVID-19. This table comes from immunoSEQ multiplex PCR, and its TCRdb copy is limited to in-frame clones, with some not included. The sample yields 300,000 to 350,000 clones, about 90% seen once. Specimen: PBMCs or T cells enriched from blood (not recorded which). These receptors were collected from a woman in her twenties or thirties who had recovered from COVID-19.

The chain has TRBV27 and TRBJ1-2; the D gene is possibly TRBD1 (5 bases). Trimming shortened V by 8 bases and J by 4 bases, and 11 bases separated the two germline ends. Germline V CDR1 and CDR2: MNHEY, SMNVEV (reference sequence). CDR3 length: 12 amino acids. The CDR3 region is CASGQGGYGYTF. The CDR3 DNA follows: TGTGCCAGCGGTCAGGGTGGCTATGGCTACACCTTC.

The V gene is TRBV7-6, the J gene TRBJ2-1, with TRBD2 matching over 12 bases. Germline V gene data show CDR1 as SGHVS and CDR2 as FNYEAQ. This CDR3 is 19 amino acids long. V lost 5 bases to trimming and J lost 9 bases; unmatched junction nucleotides: 20. This CDR3 is CASSPLGGGLGLAGSEQFF. Written as DNA, the CDR3 is TGTGCCAGCAGCCCCCTGGGCGGAGGACTCGGACTAGCGGGGAGTGAGCAGTTCTTC.

The V and J genes are TRBV6-1 and TRBJ1-1; D perhaps matches TRBD1 (5 bases). This CDR3 contains 14 residues. V was clipped by 2 bases and J by 11 bases, with 18 bases between them. Germline V gives CDR1 MNHNS, CDR2 SASEGT. The CDR3 protein is CASSELGGVSSAFF. The CDR3 nucleotides read TGTGCCAGCAGTGAATTGGGGGGGGTTTCCTCGGCTTTCTTT.

This clone was recorded only once. V usage is TRBV18 and J usage is TRBJ1-2, with 9 positions matching TRBD1. Germline V CDR1 and CDR2: KGHSH, LQKENI. The CDR3 loop spans 14 amino acids. With 5 bases clipped from V and 8 bases from J, the junction kept 9 bases outside the gene matches. CDR3 DNA: TGTGCCAGCTCATCCGGGACAGGGTCGACGGGCTACACCTTC. This gives the protein CASSSGTGSTGYTF.

The genes are TRBV6-5 and TRBJ2-2; 7 positions match TRBD2. The CDR3 length is 15 residues. Per germline, CDR1 MNHEY and CDR2 SVGAGI. Trimming at V came to 8 bases and at J to 7 bases, leaving 13 bases not matched to a gene. The CDR3 loop reads CASLSGTGVVGELFF. CDR3 sequence (DNA): TGTGCCAGCTTAAGCGGGACGGGAGTGGTCGGGGAGCTGTTTTTT.

This chain joins TRBV3-1 (or the pseudogene TRBV3-2) and TRBJ1-2; 10 bases are a match to TRBD1. The J segment lost 10 bases and the V segment lost 7 bases, leaving 9 bases of the junction unmatched. Looked up from germline, CDR1 is LGHDT and CDR2 is YNNKEL (reference sequence). CDR3 size: 13 residues. The CDR3 bases are TGTGCCAGCACCCCTCCCGGGACAGGGGACTACACCTTC. Amino acids: CASTPPGTGDYTF.